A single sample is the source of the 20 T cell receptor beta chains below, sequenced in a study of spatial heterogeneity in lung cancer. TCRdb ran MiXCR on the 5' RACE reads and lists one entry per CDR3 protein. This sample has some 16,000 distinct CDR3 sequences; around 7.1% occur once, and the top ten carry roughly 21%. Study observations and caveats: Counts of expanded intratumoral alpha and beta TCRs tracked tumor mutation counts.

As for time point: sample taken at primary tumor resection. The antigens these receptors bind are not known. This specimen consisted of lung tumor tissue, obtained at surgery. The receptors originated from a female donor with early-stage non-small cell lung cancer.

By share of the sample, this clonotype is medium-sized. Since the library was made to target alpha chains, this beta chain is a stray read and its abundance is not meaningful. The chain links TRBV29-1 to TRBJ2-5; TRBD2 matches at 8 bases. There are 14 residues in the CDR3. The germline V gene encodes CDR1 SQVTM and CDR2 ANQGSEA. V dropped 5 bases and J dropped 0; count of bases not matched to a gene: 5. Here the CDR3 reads CSVRSGGYQETQYF. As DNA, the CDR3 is TGCAGCGTTCGAAGCGGGGGTTACCAAGAGACCCAGTACTTC.

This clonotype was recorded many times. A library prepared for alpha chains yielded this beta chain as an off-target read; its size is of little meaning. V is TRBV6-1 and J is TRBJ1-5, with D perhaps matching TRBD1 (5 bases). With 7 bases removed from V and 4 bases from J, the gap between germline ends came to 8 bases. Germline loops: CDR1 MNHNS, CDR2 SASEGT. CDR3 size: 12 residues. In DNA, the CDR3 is TGTGCCAGCAAGCGGGGGAATCAGCCCCAGCATTTT. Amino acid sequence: CASKRGNQPQHF.

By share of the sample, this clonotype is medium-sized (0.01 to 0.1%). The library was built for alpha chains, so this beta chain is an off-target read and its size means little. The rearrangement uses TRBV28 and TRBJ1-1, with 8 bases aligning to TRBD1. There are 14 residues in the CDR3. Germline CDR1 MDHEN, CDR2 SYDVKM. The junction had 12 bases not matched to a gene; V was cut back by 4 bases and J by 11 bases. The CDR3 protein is CASSYSRTGGGAFF. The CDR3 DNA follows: TGTGCCAGCAGTTATTCAAGAACAGGGGGAGGGGCTTTCTTT. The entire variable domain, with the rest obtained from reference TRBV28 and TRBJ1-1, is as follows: DVKVTQSSRYLVKRTGEKVFLECVQDMDHENMFWYRQDPGLGLRLIYFSYDVKMKEKGDIPEGYSVSREKKERFSLILESASTNQTSMYLCASSYSRTGGGAFFGQGTRLTVV.

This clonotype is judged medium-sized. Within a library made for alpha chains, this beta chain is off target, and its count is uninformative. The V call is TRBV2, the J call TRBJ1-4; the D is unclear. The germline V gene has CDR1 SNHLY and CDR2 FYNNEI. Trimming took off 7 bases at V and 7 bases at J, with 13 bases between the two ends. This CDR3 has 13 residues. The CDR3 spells CASTPDGIEKLFF. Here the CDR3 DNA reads TGTGCCAGCACCCCAGACGGTATTGAAAAACTGTTTTTT.

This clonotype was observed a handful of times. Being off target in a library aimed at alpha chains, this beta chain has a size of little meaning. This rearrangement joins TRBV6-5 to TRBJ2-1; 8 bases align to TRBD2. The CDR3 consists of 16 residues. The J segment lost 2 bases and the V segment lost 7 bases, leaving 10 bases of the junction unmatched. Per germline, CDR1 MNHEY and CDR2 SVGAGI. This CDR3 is CASTYGGGTAYNEQFF. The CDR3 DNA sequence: TGTGCCAGCACCTACGGCGGGGGGACGGCCTACAATGAGCAGTTCTTC.

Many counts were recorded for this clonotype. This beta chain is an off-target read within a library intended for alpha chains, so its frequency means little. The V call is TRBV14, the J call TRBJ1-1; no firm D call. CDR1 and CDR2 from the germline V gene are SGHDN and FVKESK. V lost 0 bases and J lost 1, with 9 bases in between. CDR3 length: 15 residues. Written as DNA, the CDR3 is TGTGCCAGCAGCCAAGATAGTGGACCGAACACTGAAGCTTTCTTT. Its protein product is CASSQDSGPNTEAFF.

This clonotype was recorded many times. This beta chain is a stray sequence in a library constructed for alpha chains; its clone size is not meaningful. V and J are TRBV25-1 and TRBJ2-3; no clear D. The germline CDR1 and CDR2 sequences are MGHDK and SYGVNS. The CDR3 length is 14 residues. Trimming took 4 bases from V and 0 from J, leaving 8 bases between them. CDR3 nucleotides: TGTGCCAGCAGTGTAACAGAGAGCACAGATACGCAGTATTTT. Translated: CASSVTESTDTQYF. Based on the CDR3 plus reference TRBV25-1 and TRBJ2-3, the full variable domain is EADIYQTPRYLVIGTGKKITLECSQTMGHDKMYWYQQDPGMELHLIHYSYGVNSTEKGDLSSESTVSRIRTEHFPLTLESARPSHTSQYLCASSVTESTDTQYFGPGTRLTVL.

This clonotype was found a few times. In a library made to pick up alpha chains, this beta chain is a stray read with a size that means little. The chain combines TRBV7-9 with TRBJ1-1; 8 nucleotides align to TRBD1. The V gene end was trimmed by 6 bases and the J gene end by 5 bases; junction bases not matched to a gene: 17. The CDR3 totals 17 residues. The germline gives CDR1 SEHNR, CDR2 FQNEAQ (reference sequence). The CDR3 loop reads CASRPRQGSLGETEAFF. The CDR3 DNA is TGTGCCAGCAGACCGAGACAGGGGTCGCTGGGGGAGACTGAAGCTTTCTTT.

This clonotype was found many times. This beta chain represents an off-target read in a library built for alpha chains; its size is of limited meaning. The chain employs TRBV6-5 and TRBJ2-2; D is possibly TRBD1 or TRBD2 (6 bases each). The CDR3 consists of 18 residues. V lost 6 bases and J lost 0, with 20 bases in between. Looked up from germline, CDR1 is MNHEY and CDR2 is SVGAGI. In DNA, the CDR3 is TGTGCCAGCAGCTCCCTACTACCTGGGGGGCCGAACACCGGGGAGCTGTTTTTT. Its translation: CASSSLLPGGPNTGELFF.

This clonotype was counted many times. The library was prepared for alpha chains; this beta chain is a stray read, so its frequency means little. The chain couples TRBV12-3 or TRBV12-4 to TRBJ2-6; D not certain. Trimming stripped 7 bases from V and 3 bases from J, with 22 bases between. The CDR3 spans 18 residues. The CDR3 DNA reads TGTGCCAGCACCCGGGTAGCCGGACGTGCCTTTGGGGCCAACGTCCTGACTTTC. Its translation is CASTRVAGRAFGANVLTF.

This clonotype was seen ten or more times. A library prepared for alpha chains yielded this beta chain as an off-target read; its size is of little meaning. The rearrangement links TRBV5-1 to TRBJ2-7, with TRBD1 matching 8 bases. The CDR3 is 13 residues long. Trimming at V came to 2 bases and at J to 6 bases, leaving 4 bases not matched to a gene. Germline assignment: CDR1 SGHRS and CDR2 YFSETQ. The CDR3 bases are TGCGCCAGCAGCTTTCGACAGGGGCGCGAGCAGTACTTC. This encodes CASSFRQGREQYF.

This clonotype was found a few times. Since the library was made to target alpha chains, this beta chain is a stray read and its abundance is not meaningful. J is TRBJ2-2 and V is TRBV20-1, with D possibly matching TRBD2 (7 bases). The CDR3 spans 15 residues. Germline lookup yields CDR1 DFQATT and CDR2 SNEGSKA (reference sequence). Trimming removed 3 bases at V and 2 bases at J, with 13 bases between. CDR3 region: CSARDGGPNTGELFF. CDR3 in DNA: TGCAGTGCTAGGGACGGGGGGCCTAACACCGGGGAGCTGTTTTTT.

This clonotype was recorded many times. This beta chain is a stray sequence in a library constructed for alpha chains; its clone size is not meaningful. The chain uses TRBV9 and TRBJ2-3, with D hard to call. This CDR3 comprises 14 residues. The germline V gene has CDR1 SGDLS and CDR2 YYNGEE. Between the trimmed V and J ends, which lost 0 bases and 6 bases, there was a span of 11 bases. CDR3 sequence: CASSVGGRVDTQYF. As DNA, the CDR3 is TGTGCCAGCAGCGTAGGGGGTAGGGTGGATACGCAGTATTTT. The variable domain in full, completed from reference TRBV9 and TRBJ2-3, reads DSGVTQTPKHLITATGQRVTLRCSPRSGDLSVYWYQQSLDQGLQFLIQYYNGEERAKGNILERFSAQQFPDLHSELNLSSLELGDSALYFCASSVGGRVDTQYFGPGTRLTVL.

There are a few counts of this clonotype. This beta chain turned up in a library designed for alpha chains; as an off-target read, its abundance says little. The CDR3 loop is CASSLVAGQAAYEQYF. The CDR3 DNA is TGTGCCAGCAGCTTAGTCGCGGGACAGGCAGCTTACGAGCAGTACTTC. This chain connects TRBV11-2 to TRBJ2-7; 8 positions agree with TRBD1. Germline V gene data show CDR1 as SGHAT and CDR2 as FQNNGV. The CDR3 spans 16 residues. J gave up 4 bases and V 1 base, and 9 bases lay outside the gene matches.

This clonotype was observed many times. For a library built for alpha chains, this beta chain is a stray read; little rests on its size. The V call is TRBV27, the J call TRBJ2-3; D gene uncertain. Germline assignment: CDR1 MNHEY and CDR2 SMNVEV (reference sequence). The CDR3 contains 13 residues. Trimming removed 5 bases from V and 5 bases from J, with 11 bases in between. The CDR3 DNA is TGTGCCAGCAGTCTTTCCTGGGAAGATACGCAGTATTTT. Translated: CASSLSWEDTQYF.

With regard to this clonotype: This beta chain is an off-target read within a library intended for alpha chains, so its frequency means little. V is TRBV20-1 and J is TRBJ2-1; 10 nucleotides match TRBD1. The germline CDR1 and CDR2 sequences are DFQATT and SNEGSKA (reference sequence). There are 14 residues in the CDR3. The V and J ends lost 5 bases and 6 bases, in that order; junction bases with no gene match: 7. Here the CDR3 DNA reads TGCAGTGCTGGGAGAGGGACAGGGGTCAATGAGCAGTTCTTC. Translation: CSAGRGTGVNEQFF.

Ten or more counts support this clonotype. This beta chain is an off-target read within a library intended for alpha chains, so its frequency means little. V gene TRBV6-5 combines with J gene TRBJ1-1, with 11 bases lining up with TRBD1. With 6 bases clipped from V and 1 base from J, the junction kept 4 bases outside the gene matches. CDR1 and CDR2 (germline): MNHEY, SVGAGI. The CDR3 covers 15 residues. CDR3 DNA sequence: TGTGCCAGCAGAACCGGGACAGGGGGGAACACTGAAGCTTTCTTT. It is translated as CASRTGTGGNTEAFF.

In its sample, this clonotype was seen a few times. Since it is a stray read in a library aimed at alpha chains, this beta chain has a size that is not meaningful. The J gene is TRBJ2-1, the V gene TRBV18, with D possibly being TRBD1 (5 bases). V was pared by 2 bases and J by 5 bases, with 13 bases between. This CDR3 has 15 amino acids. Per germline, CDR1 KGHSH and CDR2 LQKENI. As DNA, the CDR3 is TGTGCCAGCTCACCAACCCCGGTGACAGACAATGAGCAGTTCTTC. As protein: CASSPTPVTDNEQFF.

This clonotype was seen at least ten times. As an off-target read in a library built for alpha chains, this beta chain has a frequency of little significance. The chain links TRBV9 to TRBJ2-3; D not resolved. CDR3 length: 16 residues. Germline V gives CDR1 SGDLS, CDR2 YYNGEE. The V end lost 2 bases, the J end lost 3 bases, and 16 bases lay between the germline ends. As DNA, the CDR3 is TGTGCCAGCAGCGTCCAAGGGTTTTCTTTGACAGATACGCAGTATTTT. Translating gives CASSVQGFSLTDTQYF.

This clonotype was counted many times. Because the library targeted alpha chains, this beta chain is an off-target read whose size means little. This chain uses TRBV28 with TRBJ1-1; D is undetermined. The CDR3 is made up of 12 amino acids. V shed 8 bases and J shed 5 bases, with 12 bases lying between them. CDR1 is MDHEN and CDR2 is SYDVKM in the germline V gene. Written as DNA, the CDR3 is TGTGCCAGCCAAAGGTGGCTAACTGAAGCTTTCTTT. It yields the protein CASQRWLTEAFF.